This T cell receptor (beta chain) was observed in a study of cytomegalovirus exposure and HLA in healthy donors. About the study: Of all 380 or so donors who were genotyped, 70% to 85% belonged to the Caucasian-associated ancestry cluster.

PCR employed 60 Vbeta and 13 Jbeta primers. The method was immunoSEQ multiplex PCR; TCRdb's version includes in-frame clones alone and lacks a portion of them. The sample totals about 70,000 clones; its top ten clones hold 2.4%. In the case of this clone: Its antigen is as yet unknown.

Overall study findings and caveats: Common viral pathogens seemed, in a later analysis, to connect with several of the most significant clusters.

CDR1 and CDR2 from the germline V gene are GTSNPN and SVGIG (reference sequence). V was trimmed by 3 bases and J by 8 bases, leaving 7 bases between them. The CDR3 totals 10 residues. The rearrangement uses TRBV30 and TRBJ1-1, with a possible D match to TRBD1 (5 bases). Sequences were obtained from PBMCs. This sequence originates from a female donor in good health and CMV-seropositive. The DNA of the CDR3 is TGTGCCTGGAGCCGGACAGAAGCTTTCTTT. Translating gives CAWSRTEAFF.